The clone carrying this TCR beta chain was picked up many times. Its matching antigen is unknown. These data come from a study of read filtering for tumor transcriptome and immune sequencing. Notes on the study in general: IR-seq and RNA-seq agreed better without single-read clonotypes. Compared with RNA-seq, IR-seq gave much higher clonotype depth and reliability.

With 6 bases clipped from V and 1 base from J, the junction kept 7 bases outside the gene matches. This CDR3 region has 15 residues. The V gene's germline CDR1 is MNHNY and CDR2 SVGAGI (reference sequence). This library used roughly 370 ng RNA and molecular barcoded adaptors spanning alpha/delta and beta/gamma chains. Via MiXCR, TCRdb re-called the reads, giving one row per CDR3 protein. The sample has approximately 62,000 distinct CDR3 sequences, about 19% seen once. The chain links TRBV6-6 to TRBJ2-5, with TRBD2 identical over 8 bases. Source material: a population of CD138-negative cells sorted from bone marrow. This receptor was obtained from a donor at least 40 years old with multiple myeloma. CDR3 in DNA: TGTGCCAGCAGCCGGGGCACTAGCGGCCAAGAGACCCAGTACTTC. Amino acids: CASSRGTSGQETQYF.